This T cell receptor beta chain was retrieved from a study of T cells in Graves' hyperthyroidism and ophthalmopathy. RNA transcripts were the template for amplifying TCR beta CDR3 regions. First-round RT-PCR targeting the TCR CDR3 was performed with the HTBI primer set. Using its own MiXCR run on the multiplex PCR reads, TCRdb lists one record per CDR3 protein. The data hold over 650,000 distinct CDR3 sequences, with around 15% observed a single time. This clonotype was observed a few times. This may be a read error: a much more frequent sequence differs by one nucleotide. The germline V gene has CDR1 MNHEY and CDR2 SMNVEV (reference sequence). V lost 2 bases and J lost 1, with 6 bases in between. This CDR3 region has 13 residues. No progression to ophthalmopathy during 18 months of follow-up defined stable disease.

The V call is TRBV27, the J call TRBJ2-7, with D unresolved. The origin of this receptor is a man aged 18 to 30 with Graves' hyperthyroidism. The sample was blood. DNA of the CDR3: TGTGCCAGCAGTTTACGGTTTTCCTACGAGCAGTACTTC. This translates into CASSLRFSYEQYF.